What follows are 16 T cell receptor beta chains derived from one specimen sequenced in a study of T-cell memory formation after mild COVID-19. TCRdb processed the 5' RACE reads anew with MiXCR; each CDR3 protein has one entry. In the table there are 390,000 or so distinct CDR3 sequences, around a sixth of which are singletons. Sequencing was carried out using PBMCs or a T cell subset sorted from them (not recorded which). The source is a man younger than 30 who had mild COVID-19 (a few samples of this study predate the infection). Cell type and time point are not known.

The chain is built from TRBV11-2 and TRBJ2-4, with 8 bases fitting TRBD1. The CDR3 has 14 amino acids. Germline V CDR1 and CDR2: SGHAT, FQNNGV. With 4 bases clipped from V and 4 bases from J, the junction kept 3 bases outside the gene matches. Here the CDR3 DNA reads TGTGCCAGCAGCTACCGGGACAGGAAAAACATTCAGTACTTC. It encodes CASSYRDRKNIQYF.

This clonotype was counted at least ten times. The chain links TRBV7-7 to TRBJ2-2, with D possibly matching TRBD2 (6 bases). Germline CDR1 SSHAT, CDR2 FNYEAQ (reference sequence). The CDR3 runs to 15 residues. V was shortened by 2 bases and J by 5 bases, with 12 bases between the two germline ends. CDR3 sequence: CASSLRLGGTGELFF. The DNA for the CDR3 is TGTGCCAGCAGCTTACGGTTGGGGGGAACCGGGGAGCTGTTTTTT.

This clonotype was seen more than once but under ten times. As DNA, the CDR3 is TGCAGCGTTGATTTCTCGGGTGGCACCGGGGAGCTGTTTTTT. Protein product: CSVDFSGGTGELFF. The chain carries TRBV29-1 and TRBJ2-2; D not resolved. Per the germline V gene, CDR1 is SQVTM and CDR2 is ANQGSEA. Trimming stripped 3 bases from V and 4 bases from J, with 12 bases between. CDR3 length: 14 amino acids.

The CDR3 nucleotides read TGCGCCAGCAGCCCACCCGGGACAAATTCACCCCTCCACTTT. Its translation: CASSPPGTNSPLHF. The chain is built from TRBV5-1 and TRBJ1-6, with D perhaps TRBD1 (6 bases). V lost 4 bases, J lost 7 bases, and 12 bases lay in between. CDR1 and CDR2 from the germline V gene are SGHRS and YFSETQ. The CDR3 is 14 amino acids.

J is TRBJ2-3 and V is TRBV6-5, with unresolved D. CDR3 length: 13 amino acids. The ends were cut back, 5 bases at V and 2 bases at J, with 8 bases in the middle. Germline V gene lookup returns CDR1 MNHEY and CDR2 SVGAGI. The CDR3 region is CASSPDLTDTQYF. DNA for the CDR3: TGTGCCAGCAGTCCAGACCTCACAGATACGCAGTATTTT.

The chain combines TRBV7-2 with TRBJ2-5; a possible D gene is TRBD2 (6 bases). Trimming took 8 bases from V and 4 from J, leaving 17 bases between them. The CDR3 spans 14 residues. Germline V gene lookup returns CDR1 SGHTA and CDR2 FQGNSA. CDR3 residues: CASEIQGGGETQYF. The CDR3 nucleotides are TGTGCCAGCGAGATCCAGGGAGGAGGAGAGACCCAGTACTTC. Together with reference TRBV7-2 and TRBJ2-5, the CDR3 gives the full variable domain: GAGVSQSPSNKVTEKGKDVELRCDPISGHTALYWYRQSLGQGLEFLIYFQGNSAPDKSGLPSDRFSAERTGGSVSTLTIQRTQQEDSAVYLCASEIQGGGETQYFGPGTRLLVL.

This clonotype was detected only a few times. CDR3 region: CASSYRAGPQETQYF. CDR3 coding DNA: TGTGCCAGCAGCTACCGGGCGGGGCCTCAAGAGACCCAGTACTTC. The chain has TRBV7-3 and TRBJ2-5, with D tentatively TRBD2 (6 bases). This CDR3 has 15 residues. Trimming pared 4 bases from V and 2 bases from J, leaving 14 bases between. CDR1 is SGHTA and CDR2 is FQGTGA in the germline V gene.

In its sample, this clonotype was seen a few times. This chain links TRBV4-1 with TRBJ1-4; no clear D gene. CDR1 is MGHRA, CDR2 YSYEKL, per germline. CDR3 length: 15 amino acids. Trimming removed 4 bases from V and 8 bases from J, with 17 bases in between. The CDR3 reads CASSPQARLREKLFF. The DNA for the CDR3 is TGCGCCAGCAGCCCTCAGGCGAGGTTAAGGGAAAAACTGTTTTTT.

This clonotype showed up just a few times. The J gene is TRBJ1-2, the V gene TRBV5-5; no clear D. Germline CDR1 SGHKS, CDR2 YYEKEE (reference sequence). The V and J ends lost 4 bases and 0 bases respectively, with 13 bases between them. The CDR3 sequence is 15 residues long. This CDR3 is CASSRSGETNYGYTF. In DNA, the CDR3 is TGTGCCAGCAGCCGGTCCGGGGAGACTAACTATGGCTACACCTTC.

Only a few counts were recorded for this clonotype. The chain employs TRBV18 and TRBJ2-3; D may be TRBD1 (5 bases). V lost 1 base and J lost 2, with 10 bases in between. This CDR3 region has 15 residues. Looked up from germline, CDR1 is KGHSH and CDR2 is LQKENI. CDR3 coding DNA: TGTGCCAGCTCACCACGCAGGGAAGACACAGATACGCAGTATTTT. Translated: CASSPRREDTDTQYF.

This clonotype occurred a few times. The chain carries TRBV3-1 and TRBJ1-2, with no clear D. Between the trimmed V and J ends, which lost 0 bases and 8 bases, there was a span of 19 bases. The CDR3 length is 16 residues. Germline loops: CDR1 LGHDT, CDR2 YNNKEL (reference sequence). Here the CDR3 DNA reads TGTGCCAGCAGCCAAGATATAGCGGCGGAGTACGGAGGCTACACCTTC. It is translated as CASSQDIAAEYGGYTF.

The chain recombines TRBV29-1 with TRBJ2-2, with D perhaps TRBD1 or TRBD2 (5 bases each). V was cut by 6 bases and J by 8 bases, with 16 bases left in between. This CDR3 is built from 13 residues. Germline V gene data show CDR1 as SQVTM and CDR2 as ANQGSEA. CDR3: CSVATPGRGELFF. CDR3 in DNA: TGCAGCGTCGCGACCCCAGGGAGAGGGGAGCTGTTTTTT.

The CDR3 sequence is CASSPGPNEAFF. The CDR3 nucleotides are TGTGCCAGCAGCCCCGGACCTAATGAAGCTTTCTTT. V usage is TRBV12-3 or TRBV12-4 and J usage is TRBJ1-1; D uncertain. CDR3 length equals 12 residues. Trimming took 6 bases from V and 7 from J, leaving 12 bases between them.

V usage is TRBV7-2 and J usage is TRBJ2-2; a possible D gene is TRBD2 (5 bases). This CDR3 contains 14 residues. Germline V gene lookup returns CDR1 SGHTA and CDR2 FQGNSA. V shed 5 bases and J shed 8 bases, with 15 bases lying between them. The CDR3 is CASSDSTSLGELFF. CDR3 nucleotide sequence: TGTGCCAGCAGCGATAGCACTAGTTTGGGGGAGCTGTTTTTT.

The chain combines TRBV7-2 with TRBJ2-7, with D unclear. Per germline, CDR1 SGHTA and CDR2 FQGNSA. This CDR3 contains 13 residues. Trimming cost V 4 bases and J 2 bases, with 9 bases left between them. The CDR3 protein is CASSSARAYEQYF. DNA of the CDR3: TGTGCCAGCAGCTCGGCAAGGGCCTACGAGCAGTACTTC.

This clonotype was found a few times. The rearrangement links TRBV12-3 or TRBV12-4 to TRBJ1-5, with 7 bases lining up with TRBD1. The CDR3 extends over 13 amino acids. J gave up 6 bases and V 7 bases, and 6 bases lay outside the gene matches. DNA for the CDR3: TGTGCCAGCACCGGGACAGTCAGTCAGCCCCAGCATTTT. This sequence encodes CASTGTVSQPQHF.